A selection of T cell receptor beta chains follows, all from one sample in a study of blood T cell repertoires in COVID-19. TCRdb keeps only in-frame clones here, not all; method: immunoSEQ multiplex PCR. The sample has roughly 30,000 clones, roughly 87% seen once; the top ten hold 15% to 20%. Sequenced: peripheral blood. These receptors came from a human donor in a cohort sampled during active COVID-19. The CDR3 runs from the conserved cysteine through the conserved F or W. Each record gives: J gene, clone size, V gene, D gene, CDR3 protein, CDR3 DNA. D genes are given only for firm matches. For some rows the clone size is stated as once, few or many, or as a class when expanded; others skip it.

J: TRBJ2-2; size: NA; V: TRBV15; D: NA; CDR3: CATSRDPDTGELFF; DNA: TGTGCCACCAGCAGAGATCCGGACACCGGGGAGCTGTTTTTT
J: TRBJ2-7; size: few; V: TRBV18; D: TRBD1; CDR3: CASSPNTGTGTYEQYF; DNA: TGTGCCAGCTCACCCAATACCGGGACAGGGACCTACGAGCAGTACTTC
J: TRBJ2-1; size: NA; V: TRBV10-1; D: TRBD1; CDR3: CASSGQGASYNEQFF; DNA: TGCGCCAGCAGTGGACAGGGTGCTTCCTACAATGAGCAGTTCTTC
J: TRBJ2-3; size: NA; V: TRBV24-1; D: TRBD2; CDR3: CATSDLRDQAGTRIGTDTQYF; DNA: TGTGCCACCAGTGATTTGCGGGACCAAGCGGGAACACGTATCGGCACAGATACGCAGTATTTT
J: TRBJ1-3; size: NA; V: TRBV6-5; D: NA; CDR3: CASSSAQGSGNTIYF; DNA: TGTGCCAGCAGTTCAGCACAGGGCTCTGGAAACACCATATATTTT
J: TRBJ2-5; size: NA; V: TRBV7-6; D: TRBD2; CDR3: CASSPGTSRTQETQYF; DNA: TGTGCCAGCAGCCCCGGGACTAGCAGGACCCAAGAGACCCAGTACTTC
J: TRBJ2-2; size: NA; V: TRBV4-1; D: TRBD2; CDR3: CASSQTSGPTGELFF; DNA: TGCGCCAGCAGCCAAACTAGCGGGCCCACCGGGGAGCTGTTTTTT
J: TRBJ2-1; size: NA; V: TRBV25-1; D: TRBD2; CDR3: CASTGLAGAGSAVDEQFF; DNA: TGTGCCAGCACGGGACTAGCGGGAGCCGGGAGTGCAGTGGATGAGCAGTTCTTC
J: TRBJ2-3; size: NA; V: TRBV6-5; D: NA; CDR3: CASLPGGLSTDTQYF; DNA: TGTGCCAGCTTACCAGGGGGACTTAGCACAGATACGCAGTATTTT
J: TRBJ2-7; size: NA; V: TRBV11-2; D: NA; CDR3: CASSLGLAYEQYF; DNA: TGTGCCAGCAGCTTAGGACTAGCCTACGAGCAGTACTTC
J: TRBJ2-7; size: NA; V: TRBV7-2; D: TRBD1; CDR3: CASSSHPPGQGYEQYF; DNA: TGTGCCAGCAGCTCGCACCCCCCGGGACAGGGCTACGAGCAGTACTTC
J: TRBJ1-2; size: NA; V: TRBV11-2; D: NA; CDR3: CASREVRRGGYGYTF; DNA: TGTGCCAGCAGAGAGGTCCGCAGGGGCGGCTATGGCTACACCTTC
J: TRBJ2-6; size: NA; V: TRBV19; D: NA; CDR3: CASSIDSGVGANVLTF; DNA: TGTGCCAGTAGTATAGATTCGGGAGTCGGGGCCAACGTCCTGACTTTC
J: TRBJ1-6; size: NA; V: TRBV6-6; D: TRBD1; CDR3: CASSPGQNNSPLHF; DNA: TGTGCCAGCAGCCCGGGACAGAATAATTCACCCCTCCACTTT
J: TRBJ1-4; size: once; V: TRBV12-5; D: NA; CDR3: CASGLVPSKLFF; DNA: TGTGCTAGTGGTTTGGTACCGAGTAAACTGTTTTTT
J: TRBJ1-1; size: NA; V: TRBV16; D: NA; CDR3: CASSQHGDTEAFF; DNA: TGTGCCAGCAGCCAACACGGAGACACTGAAGCTTTCTTT
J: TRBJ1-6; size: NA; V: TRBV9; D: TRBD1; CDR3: CASSVNRGNSPLHF; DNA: TGTGCCAGCAGCGTTAACAGGGGGAACTCACCCCTCCACTTT
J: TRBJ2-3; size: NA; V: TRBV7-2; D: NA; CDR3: CASSPTQASTDTQYF; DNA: TGTGCCAGCAGCCCCACCCAAGCCAGCACAGATACGCAGTATTTT
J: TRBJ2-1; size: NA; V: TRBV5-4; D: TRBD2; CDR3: CASSLFSGTARREQFF; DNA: TGTGCCAGCAGCTTATTCAGCGGGACGGCTCGAAGAGAGCAGTTCTTC
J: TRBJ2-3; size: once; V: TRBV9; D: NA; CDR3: CASSALSTGHSTDTQYF; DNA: TGTGCCAGCAGTGCCCTATCAACAGGTCATAGCACAGATACGCAGTATTTT
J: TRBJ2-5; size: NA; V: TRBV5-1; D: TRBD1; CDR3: CASSVRDRETQYF; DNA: TGCGCCAGCAGCGTACGGGACAGAGAGACCCAGTACTTC
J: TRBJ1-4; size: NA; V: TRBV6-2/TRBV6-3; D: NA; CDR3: CASSRRQDEKLFF; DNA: TGTGCCAGCAGTCGCCGACAGGATGAAAAACTGTTTTTT
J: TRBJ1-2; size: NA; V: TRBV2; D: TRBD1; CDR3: CASSWTGGDYGYTF; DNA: TGTGCCAGCAGCTGGACAGGGGGGGACTATGGCTACACCTTC
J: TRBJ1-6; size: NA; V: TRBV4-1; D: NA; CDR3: CASSQVQGSYNSPLHF; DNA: TGCGCCAGCAGCCAAGTTCAGGGTTCCTATAATTCACCCCTCCACTTT
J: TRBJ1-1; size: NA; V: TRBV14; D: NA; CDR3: CASSQDSRGNTEAFF; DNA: TGTGCCAGCAGCCAAGATAGCCGGGGAAACACTGAAGCTTTCTTT
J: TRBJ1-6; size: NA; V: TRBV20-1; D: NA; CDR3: CSASPTERITYNSPLHF; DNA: TGCAGTGCTAGTCCGACAGAGAGGATAACCTATAATTCACCCCTCCACTTT
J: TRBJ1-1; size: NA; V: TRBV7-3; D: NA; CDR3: CASSPGHLNTEAFF; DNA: TGTGCCAGCAGCCCAGGACACTTGAACACTGAAGCTTTCTTT
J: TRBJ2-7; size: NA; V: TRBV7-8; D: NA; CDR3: CASSLLASYEQYF; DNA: TGTGCCAGCAGCTTACTAGCGTCCTACGAGCAGTACTTC
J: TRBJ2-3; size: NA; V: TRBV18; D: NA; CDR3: CASSPSADTQYF; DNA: TGTGCCAGCTCACCTTCCGCAGATACGCAGTATTTT
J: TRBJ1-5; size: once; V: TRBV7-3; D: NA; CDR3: CASSQNSNQPQHF; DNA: TGTGCCAGCAGCCAAAATAGCAATCAGCCCCAGCATTTT
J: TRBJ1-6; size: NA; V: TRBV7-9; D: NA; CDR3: CASSPRQDSPLHF; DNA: TGTGCCAGCAGCCCGAGACAGGATTCACCCCTCCACTTT
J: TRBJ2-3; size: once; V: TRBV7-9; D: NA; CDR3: CASSLGGRSSSTDTQYF; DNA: TGTGCCAGCAGCTTAGGGGGCAGGTCGTCTAGCACAGATACGCAGTATTTT
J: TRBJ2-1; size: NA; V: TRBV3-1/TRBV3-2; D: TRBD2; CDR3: CASTRASGGYNEQFF; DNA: TGTGCCAGCACCAGAGCTAGCGGGGGGTACAATGAGCAGTTCTTC
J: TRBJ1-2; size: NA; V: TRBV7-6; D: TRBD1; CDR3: CASSRAGQGSYTF; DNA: TGTGCCAGCAGCCGGGCGGGACAGGGGAGCTACACCTTC
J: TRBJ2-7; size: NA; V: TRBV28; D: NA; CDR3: CASSGFPLSVVSEQYF; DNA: TGTGCCAGCAGTGGGTTTCCCCTTAGCGTCGTTTCCGAGCAGTACTTC
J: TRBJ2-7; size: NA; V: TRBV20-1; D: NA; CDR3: CSARAGHEQYF; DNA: TGCAGTGCCAGGGCAGGGCACGAGCAGTACTTC
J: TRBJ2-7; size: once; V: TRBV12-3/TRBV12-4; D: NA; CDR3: CASSLGLGYEQYF; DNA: TGTGCCAGCAGTTTAGGGCTTGGCTACGAGCAGTACTTC
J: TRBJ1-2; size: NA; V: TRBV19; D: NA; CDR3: CASNLQLGGSGGYTF; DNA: TGTGCCAGTAACCTTCAACTGGGGGGAAGCGGGGGCTACACCTTC
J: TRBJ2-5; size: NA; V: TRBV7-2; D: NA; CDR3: CASSLNYPGQYF; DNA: TGTGCCAGCAGCTTAAACTACCCGGGGCAGTACTTC
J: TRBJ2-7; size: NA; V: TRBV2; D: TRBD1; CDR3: CASSFQGAGDEQYF; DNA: TGTGCCAGCAGTTTCCAGGGGGCAGGAGACGAGCAGTACTTC